The rows below give T cell receptor beta chains drawn from one sample of a study of cytomegalovirus exposure and HLA in healthy donors. Sequenced by immunoSEQ multiplex PCR; TCRdb stores in-frame clones only, minus some. This sample has over 80,000 clones, with 73% found just once. The sequenced sample was PBMCs. The receptors originated from a man aged 35 to 55 in good health and CMV-seronegative. CDR3s include the opening cysteine and the closing phenylalanine or tryptophan. A D gene is named only where the DNA matches it firmly. Size is stated for part of the rows, as once, few or many counts, or as a class when the clone is expanded.

>-|TRBD1|TRBJ1-2|TRBV7-9
TGTGCCAGCAGCCTAGGGACAGCCCAAGGCTACACCTTC
CASSLGTAQGYTF
>-|TRBD1|TRBJ2-7|TRBV5-5
TGTGCCAGCAGACAGGGACAGGGCCCTCCGTACGGGCAGTACTTC
CASRQGQGPPYGQYF
>-|TRBD1|TRBJ2-6|TRBV2
TGTGCCAGCAACCCCCTCGACAGGGGGCGTGGGGCCAACGTCCTGACTTTC
CASNPLDRGRGANVLTF
>-|-|TRBJ2-7|TRBV6-1
TGTGCCAGCAGTGAATGGGCAGAGCAGTACTTC
CASSEWAEQYF
>-|TRBD1|TRBJ1-6|TRBV2
TGTGCCAGCAGAGTCCGGGACAGGGGGAATTCACCCCTCCACTTT
CASRVRDRGNSPLHF
>once|-|TRBJ2-7|TRBV5-6
TGTGCCAGCAGCTTGGGACAGACCTCCTACGAGCAGTACTTC
CASSLGQTSYEQYF
>-|TRBD1|TRBJ1-2|TRBV28
TGTGCCAGCGGGACAGGGGGTCGGGATGGCTACACCTTC
CASGTGGRDGYTF
>-|-|TRBJ2-7|TRBV6-5
TGTGCCAGCAGTTACGGGGGGCGGGGGTACGAGCAGTACTTC
CASSYGGRGYEQYF
>-|TRBD1|TRBJ1-5|TRBV7-8
TGTGCCAGCAGCCAAAAAGGGGGCCCCCGTCAGCCCCAGCATTTT
CASSQKGGPRQPQHF
>once|-|TRBJ1-2|TRBV29-1
TGCAGCGTTGGCAGAAACTATGGCTACACCTTC
CSVGRNYGYTF
>-|-|TRBJ2-2|TRBV6-4
TGTGCCAGCAGTGACCCATCCAGGGTACCCCCCGGGGAGCTGTTTTTT
CASSDPSRVPPGELFF
>-|-|TRBJ2-4|TRBV19
TGTGCCAGTACCCCCCCCGGGGATTTGAAAAACATTCAGTACTTC
CASTPPGDLKNIQYF
>-|TRBD2|TRBJ2-1|TRBV2
TGTGCCAGCAGTGGACTAGCGGGGGGCCCGGGGCAGTTCTTC
CASSGLAGGPGQFF
>few|TRBD2|TRBJ2-1|TRBV5-1
TGCGCCAGCAGCTTCTGGCTAGCGGGCAGCTCCTACAATGAGCAGTTCTTC
CASSFWLAGSSYNEQFF
>-|TRBD1|TRBJ2-2|TRBV4-1
TGCGCCAGCAGCCTCCGGACAGGGACGAACACCGGGGAGCTGTTTTTT
CASSLRTGTNTGELFF
>-|-|TRBJ1-5|TRBV10-1
TGCGCCAGCAGGTGGCCCAGACATAGCAATCAGCCCCAGCATTTT
CASRWPRHSNQPQHF
>-|-|TRBJ2-5|TRBV7-6
TGTGCCAGCAGCTTAGGCAACTCAGAGACCCAGTACTTC
CASSLGNSETQYF
>-|-|TRBJ2-2|TRBV21-1
TGTGCCAGCAGCAAAAGGGGGACAACCCACACCGGGGAGCTGTTTTTT
CASSKRGTTHTGELFF
>-|-|TRBJ2-2|TRBV5-4
TGTGCCAGCAGCACGGCGTGGACAATCGGGGAGCTGTTTTTT
CASSTAWTIGELFF
>-|-|TRBJ2-7|TRBV19
TGTGCCAGTAGTATACAGGTTTCCTCCTACGAGCAGTACTTC
CASSIQVSSYEQYF
>-|TRBD1|TRBJ2-4|TRBV19
TGTGCCAGTCGGATTAACACAGGGGACCGAGCCAAAAACATTCAGTACTTC
CASRINTGDRAKNIQYF
>-|TRBD1|TRBJ2-5|TRBV5-6
TGTGCCAGCAGCTGGAGGGACAGGACGTACCAAGAGACCCAGTACTTC
CASSWRDRTYQETQYF
>-|-|TRBJ2-3|TRBV5-1
TGCGCCAGCAGCTTGGGCGGGGCCCGCACAGATACGCAGTATTTT
CASSLGGARTDTQYF
>-|-|TRBJ1-5|TRBV19
TGTGCCAGTACCTCGGCGGGGCAGGGATATTATAGCAATCAGCCCCAGCATTTT
CASTSAGQGYYSNQPQHF
>-|TRBD1|TRBJ2-7|TRBV7-9
TGTGCCAGCAGCTCCGGGACAGTAGTTTACGAGCAGTACTTC
CASSSGTVVYEQYF
>-|-|TRBJ2-7|TRBV16
TGTGCCAGCAGCCAGCTTCTCAGGGGGGCCGAGCAGTACTTC
CASSQLLRGAEQYF
>-|-|TRBJ1-1|TRBV12-5
TGTGCTAGTGGTTATGGCCTACCGGGCACTGAAGCTTTCTTT
CASGYGLPGTEAFF
>-|TRBD1|TRBJ1-2|TRBV5-4
TGTGCCAGCAGCTACGCGGGACAGCGGGTAGGAGGCTACACCTTC
CASSYAGQRVGGYTF
>-|TRBD1|TRBJ1-5|TRBV10-3
TGTGCCACCGGACAGGGAAATCAGCCCCAGCATTTT
CATGQGNQPQHF
>once|-|TRBJ1-2|TRBV30
TGTGCCTGGAGGGAAGCTTTTCGCAGGCCCAACTATGGCTACACCTTC
CAWREAFRRPNYGYTF
>once|TRBD2|TRBJ2-1|TRBV9
TGTGCCAGCAGCTATACCCCTCGGGGGGGCCATTTGAATGAGCAGTTCTTC
CASSYTPRGGHLNEQFF
>-|-|TRBJ2-7|TRBV13
TGTGCCAGCAGCCCAACACCCAACTACGAGCAGTACTTC
CASSPTPNYEQYF
>-|TRBD1|TRBJ1-2|TRBV4-1
TGCGCCAGCAGCCAGCCAGGACAGGGGGCGGGCTATGGCTACACCTTC
CASSQPGQGAGYGYTF
>-|-|TRBJ2-7|TRBV6-5
TGTGCCAGCGGGCCCCAAGGCAGCTCCTACGAGCAGTACTTC
CASGPQGSSYEQYF
>-|-|TRBJ2-1|TRBV13
TGTGCCAGCAGCTCGGAGGGCAGATCCAAGGACAATGAGCAGTTCTTC
CASSSEGRSKDNEQFF
>many|TRBD1|TRBJ1-5|TRBV2
TGTGCCAGCAGTAAACAGGGGGCGCTTAGCAATCAGCCCCAGCATTTT
CASSKQGALSNQPQHF
>-|-|TRBJ1-2|TRBV11-2
TGTGCCAGCTCCCAAACTAACTATGGCTACACCTTC
CASSQTNYGYTF
>-|-|TRBJ2-3|TRBV7-9
TGTGCCAGCAGCTTAATGAGCATAGATACGCAGTATTTT
CASSLMSIDTQYF
>-|TRBD1|TRBJ2-7|TRBV2
TGTGCCAGCAGTGAAGGGACAGGGCCCTACGAGCAGTACTTC
CASSEGTGPYEQYF
>-|TRBD1|TRBJ2-7|TRBV10-1
TGCGCCAGCAGTGAGTCGGGGGAAAGGGGGCCATCATCCTACGAGCAGTACTTC
CASSESGERGPSSYEQYF
>-|TRBD2|TRBJ2-7|TRBV27
TGTGCCAGCAGTTTACTTTCGGCGGGGGGGCTCTTCTACGAGCAGTACTTC
CASSLLSAGGLFYEQYF
>-|TRBD1|TRBJ2-7|TRBV5-4
TGTGCCAGCAGCATCGACAGGGCCTCTCTCTACGAGCAGTACTTC
CASSIDRASLYEQYF
>-|-|TRBJ1-2|TRBV19
TGTGCCACATTTAGGCCGGGGGGCGAGGAAGCTGATGGCTACACCTTC
CATFRPGGEEADGYTF
>-|-|TRBJ1-2|TRBV5-4
TGTGCCAGCAGCTGGGCGACAAACAACTATGGCTACACCTTC
CASSWATNNYGYTF
>-|-|TRBJ2-5|TRBV29-1
TGTAGCGTTGGGAGTCTTGAGACCCAGTACTTC
CSVGSLETQYF
>few|-|TRBJ1-4|TRBV5-6
TGTGCCAGCAGCTTGGATCTTAATGAAAAACTGTTTTTT
CASSLDLNEKLFF
>-|TRBD2|TRBJ2-5|TRBV4-2
TGTGCCAGCAGCCAACGGGGGGAAGAGACCCAGTACTTC
CASSQRGEETQYF
>-|-|TRBJ2-2|TRBV6-4
TGTGCCAGCTCGCCAAATCCGGACACCGGGGAGCTGTTTTTT
CASSPNPDTGELFF